This passage covers 15 T cell receptor beta chains from one sample sequenced in a study of CD8+CD57+ T cells in acquired aplastic anemia. Genomic DNA provided the template from which TCR beta VDJ and CDR3 profiles were obtained. TCRdb used MiXCR to reprocess the reads, holding one entry per CDR3 protein. The sample lists more than 250,000 distinct CDR3 sequences, about 56% occurring once. The sample taken for sequencing was sorted CD4+, CD8+, or CD8+CD57+ T cells (not recorded which) from PBMCs. These receptors came from a human donor with severe aplastic anemia or a healthy control (not recorded which).

V usage is TRBV2 and J usage is TRBJ1-6; 7 positions agree with TRBD1. V shed 8 bases and J 5 bases; nucleotides not matched to a gene: 3. CDR1 is SNHLY, CDR2 FYNNEI, per germline. The CDR3 spans 13 residues. The CDR3 protein is CASQGGHNSPLHF. The DNA of the CDR3 is TGTGCCAGCCAGGGGGGACATAATTCACCCCTCCACTTT.

The chain uses TRBV2 and TRBJ2-1; 10 bases fit TRBD1. CDR1 and CDR2 (germline): SNHLY, FYNNEI. The CDR3 contains 14 residues. V gave up 5 bases and J gave up 7 bases; unmatched junction bases: 5. CDR3 loop: CASSRQGAGNEQFF. CDR3 nucleotides: TGTGCCAGCAGTCGACAGGGGGCGGGAAATGAGCAGTTCTTC. Full variable domain (missing parts from reference TRBV2 and TRBJ2-1): EPEVTQTPSHQVTQMGQEVILRCVPISNHLYFYWYRQILGQKVEFLVSFYNNEISEKSEIFDDQFSVERPDGSNFTLKIRSTKLEDSAMYFCASSRQGAGNEQFFGPGTRLTVL.

The rearrangement joins TRBV7-3 to TRBJ2-2; D is possibly TRBD1 or TRBD2 (5 bases each). Per germline, CDR1 SGHTA and CDR2 FQGTGA. V was trimmed by 7 bases and J by 5 bases, leaving 14 bases between them. The CDR3 has 14 amino acids. CDR3 DNA: TGTGCCAGCACCCCGGGGCCCCAGACCGGGGAGCTGTTTTTT. Protein: CASTPGPQTGELFF.

This clonotype was detected many times. The V call is TRBV27, the J call TRBJ1-2, with 7 bases matching TRBD1. The V and J ends lost 7 bases and 8 bases, in that order; junction bases with no gene match: 13. Germline CDR1 reads MNHEY; CDR2 reads SMNVEV (reference sequence). The CDR3 runs to 14 residues. CDR3 region: CASNKYRDSPGYTF. In DNA, the CDR3 is TGTGCCAGCAACAAATACAGGGACAGTCCCGGCTACACCTTC.

This chain joins TRBV10-1 and TRBJ2-3; D uncertain. V lost 8 bases and J lost 2, with 11 bases in between. The CDR3 is 13 residues long. CDR1 and CDR2 (germline): WNHNN, SYGVQD (reference sequence). CDR3 nucleotides: TGCGCCAGCTCAGCCCTACCCACAGATACGCAGTATTTT. This codes for CASSALPTDTQYF.

This clonotype is a singleton in its sample. This chain connects TRBV10-1 to TRBJ2-3; possibly TRBD2 for D (5 bases). The CDR3 consists of 16 residues. V lost 0 bases and J lost 2, with 12 bases in between. The germline V gene encodes CDR1 WNHNN and CDR2 SYGVQD (reference sequence). CDR3 sequence: CASSESKGGYTDTQYF. As DNA, the CDR3 is TGCGCCAGCAGTGAGTCAAAAGGAGGCTACACAGATACGCAGTATTTT.

Details on this clonotype: The junction departs from the called germline gene at one end, perhaps through a read error. The chain carries TRBV10-3 and TRBJ2-3, with 11 bases that match TRBD2. The CDR3 totals 18 residues. The germline gives CDR1 ENHRY, CDR2 SYGVKD. CDR3 in amino acids: CASSPVAGGRRRTDTQYF. CDR3 DNA: TGTGCCAGCAGTCCGGTAGCGGGGGGGCGTAGGAGAACAGATACGCAGTATTTT.

The chain has TRBV5-5 and TRBJ2-7; weak D call: TRBD1 (5 bases). CDR3 length: 14 residues. V was clipped by 4 bases and J by 0 bases, with 11 bases between them. Per the germline V gene, CDR1 is SGHKS and CDR2 is YYEKEE (reference sequence). The CDR3 here is CASSPNQGSYEQYF. The CDR3 DNA reads TGTGCCAGCAGCCCCAACCAGGGCTCCTACGAGCAGTACTTC.

This clonotype was seen ten or more times. V is TRBV5-1 and J is TRBJ2-5, with no clear D. The CDR3 consists of 15 residues. Germline V CDR1 and CDR2: SGHRS, YFSETQ. With 0 bases removed from V and 2 bases from J, the gap between germline ends came to 11 bases. The CDR3 reads CASSLAVGRQETQYF. The CDR3 region has the DNA TGCGCCAGCAGCTTGGCCGTGGGCAGGCAAGAGACCCAGTACTTC.

A word on this clonotype: No conserved phenylalanine or tryptophan is present at the end of the CDR3, so a read error is the likely explanation. This sequence joins TRBV6-5 and TRBJ2-2; TRBD2 agrees at 7 bases. The V gene end was trimmed by 7 bases and the J gene end by 1 base; junction bases not matched to a gene: 9. Germline V lookup: CDR1 MNHEY, CDR2 SVGAGI. The CDR3 has 16 amino acids. The CDR3 here is CASTYGEGRNTGELFY. CDR3 in DNA: TGTGCCAGCACCTACGGGGAGGGGCGGAACACCGGGGAGCTGTTTTAT.

This clonotype was detected only a few times. This chain connects TRBV7-9 to TRBJ2-3; 7 bases line up with TRBD1. With V trimmed by 5 bases and J by 11 bases, 7 bases remained unmatched. In germline, CDR1 is SEHNR, CDR2 FQNEAQ (reference sequence). This CDR3 is 12 amino acids long. Here the CDR3 reads CASSADRQLQYF. CDR3 nucleotide sequence: TGTGCCAGCAGCGCGGACAGGCAGTTGCAGTATTTT. The complete variable domain, with remaining parts taken from reference TRBV7-9 and TRBJ2-3, reads DTGVSQNPRHKITKRGQNVTFRCDPISEHNRLYWYRQTLGQGPEFLTYFQNEAQLEKSRLLSDRFSAERPKGSFSTLEIQRTEQGDSAMYLCASSADRQLQYFGPGTRLTVL.

This clonotype has ten or more counts. The chain links TRBV6-2 or TRBV6-3 to TRBJ2-1, with D uncertain. The V and J ends lost 7 bases and 9 bases respectively, with 19 bases between them. The germline CDR1 and CDR2 sequences are MNHEY and SVGEGT. The CDR3 is 14 amino acids. CDR3: CASTLHGSAIEQFF. DNA for the CDR3: TGTGCCAGCACCCTACATGGATCGGCTATTGAGCAGTTCTTC.

This clonotype appeared a few times. The chain employs TRBV7-9 and TRBJ1-1, with TRBD1 identical over 7 bases. After removal of 0 bases from V and 5 bases from J, the junction contained 3 bases not matched to a gene. The CDR3 contains 14 residues. Germline V gives CDR1 SEHNR, CDR2 FQNEAQ (reference sequence). The CDR3 DNA reads TGTGCCAGCAGCTTAGCCAGGGGGAGAACTGAAGCTTTCTTT. The encoded protein is CASSLARGRTEAFF.

This rearrangement joins TRBV12-3 or TRBV12-4 to TRBJ1-3; D uncertain. CDR3 length equals 14 residues. V was cut by 7 bases and J by 3 bases, with 13 bases left in between. The CDR3 DNA reads TGTGCCAGCACCCTTGAGGGATTTGGAAACACCATATATTTT. Its translation is CASTLEGFGNTIYF.

To note about this clonotype: This may stem from a read error, because a much larger clone lies one nucleotide away. The chain couples TRBV5-6 to TRBJ1-1; 7 bases align to TRBD1. This CDR3 is built from 15 residues. J lost 1 base, V lost 6 bases, and 9 bases had no gene match. Germline V gives CDR1 SGHDT, CDR2 YYEEEE. The CDR3, as DNA: TGTGCCAGCACTCAACCTCAGGGGGGGAACACTGAAGCTTTCTTT. Translation: CASTQPQGGNTEAFF.